The rows below give T cell receptor beta chains drawn from one sample of a study of technical replicates of blood from a handful of donors. Only in-frame clones appear in the TCRdb table, and some are missing; sequencing was by immunoSEQ multiplex PCR. Among approximately 75,000 clones listed, 80% to 90% were seen once. Sequencing was done on a sample of PBMCs. The receptors were gathered from a human donor in good health. Some clones in this sample may be carry-over from other donors' samples. Both conserved end residues are part of each CDR3. The order of the fields is clone size, V gene, D gene, J gene, CDR3 DNA, CDR3 protein. D genes are given only for firm matches. The size entry is marked missing in some rows and otherwise reads once, few, many or a size class.

>few|TRBV5-1|TRBD1|TRBJ2-2
TGCGCCAGCAGTTCGGACAGGGGGATTACCGGGGAGCTGTTTTTT
CASSSDRGITGELFF
>NA|TRBV6-5|TRBD1|TRBJ1-1
TGTGCCAGCAGTTACCAGGGGGAGTACACTGAAGCTTTCTTT
CASSYQGEYTEAFF
>NA|TRBV30|TRBD2|TRBJ2-1
TGTGCCTGGAGGGTTAGCGGGACCTCCTACAATGAGCAGTTCTTC
CAWRVSGTSYNEQFF
>NA|TRBV18|TRBD1|TRBJ2-7
TGTGCCAGCTCACCACCGGGACAGGAGCGATACGAGCAGTACTTC
CASSPPGQERYEQYF
>NA|TRBV5-6|NA|TRBJ1-6
TGTGCCAGCAGCTTTCGACAGGATAATTCACCCCTCCACTTT
CASSFRQDNSPLHF
>NA|TRBV7-9|NA|TRBJ2-5
TGTGCCAGCAGCTTAGTACGAATGTCAGGGGTGGGGACCCAGTACTTC
CASSLVRMSGVGTQYF
>NA|TRBV18|NA|TRBJ2-3
TGTGCCAGCACACCACTCGCGGCAGATACGCAGTATTTT
CASTPLAADTQYF
>NA|TRBV7-7|NA|TRBJ2-5
TGTGCCAGCAGCCCCGGTAGGGGGGAGACCCAGTACTTC
CASSPGRGETQYF
>NA|TRBV30|NA|TRBJ2-1
TGTGCCTGGACCAGGAAGGACTCGGTCTCCTACAATGAGCAGTTCTTC
CAWTRKDSVSYNEQFF
>NA|TRBV6-5|TRBD2|TRBJ2-1
TGTGCCAGCAGTGTCTTTAGCGGGGCAGGACCCCGGGAGTTCTTC
CASSVFSGAGPREFF
>NA|TRBV5-1|TRBD2|TRBJ2-1
TGCGCCAGCAGCTTAGTACCGGGACTAGAGAATGAGCAGTTCTTC
CASSLVPGLENEQFF
>NA|TRBV28|TRBD1|TRBJ1-2
TGTGCCAGCAGTTTATCCGCGGGACAGACTCATGGCGGCTACACCTTC
CASSLSAGQTHGGYTF
>once|TRBV7-9|NA|TRBJ2-3
TGTGCCAGCAGCATGGACAGCTATACGCAGTATTTT
CASSMDSYTQYF
>NA|TRBV18|NA|TRBJ1-3
TGTGCCAGCTCACCGAATATCGCGAAAGGAAACACCATATATTTT
CASSPNIAKGNTIYF
>few|TRBV11-3|TRBD1|TRBJ1-1
TGTGCCAGCAGCTTCCCAACCGGGACAGAGGAAGCTTTCTTT
CASSFPTGTEEAFF
>NA|TRBV18|TRBD2|TRBJ2-7
TGTGCCAGCTCACTCTTAGCGGGAGAGCAGCAGTACTTC
CASSLLAGEQQYF
>NA|TRBV23-1|TRBD1|TRBJ2-6
TGCGCCAGCACTGGACAGGGGGTCTGTCACTCTGGGGCCAACGTCCTGACTTTC
CASTGQGVCHSGANVLTF
>NA|TRBV4-1|NA|TRBJ1-6
TGCGCCAGCAGCCGGGAGGGTAATTCACCCCTCCACTTT
CASSREGNSPLHF
>few|TRBV6-1|NA|TRBJ1-1
TGTGCCAGCCAAAGCGGGCTAATGAACACTGAAGCTTTCTTT
CASQSGLMNTEAFF
>NA|TRBV12-5|NA|TRBJ2-5
TGTGCTACCTCCGAAGGCCCGGGAGAGGGCCCAGAGACCCAGTACTTC
CATSEGPGEGPETQYF
>NA|TRBV7-2|NA|TRBJ1-2
TGTGCCAGCAGCGCACCCGGACAGACTAACGGCTACACCTTC
CASSAPGQTNGYTF
>NA|TRBV19|NA|TRBJ1-1
TGTGCCAGTAGACTTCGTGCGGGGTCGGCTTTCTTT
CASRLRAGSAFF
>few|TRBV4-2|TRBD1|TRBJ2-3
TGTGCCAGCAGCCCCGGACAGGGAACAGATACGCAGTATTTT
CASSPGQGTDTQYF
>few|TRBV6-1|TRBD1|TRBJ1-2
TGTGCCAGCAAAAATCAGGGGGGAGGTAACTATGGCTACACCTTC
CASKNQGGGNYGYTF
>NA|TRBV30|TRBD2|TRBJ2-7
TGTGCCTGGAGTGGACTAGCGGAAGACGGCTACTCCTACGAGCAGTACTTC
CAWSGLAEDGYSYEQYF
>NA|TRBV11-2|TRBD2|TRBJ2-4
TGTGCCAGTACGTTTACCGGGGGGGCGAACATTCAGTACTTC
CASTFTGGANIQYF
>NA|TRBV7-9|TRBD1|TRBJ1-1
TGTGCCAGCAGCCCCCGACAGGGGGAGAACACTGAAGCTTTCTTT
CASSPRQGENTEAFF
>few|TRBV7-9|NA|TRBJ1-2
TGTGCCAGCAGCTTTGAGGGTTATGGCTACACCTTC
CASSFEGYGYTF
>NA|TRBV4-1|TRBD2|TRBJ2-3
TGCGCCAGCAGCCAAGGAAGACTAGCGGGGCTTAGCACAGATACGCAGTATTTT
CASSQGRLAGLSTDTQYF
>NA|TRBV28|TRBD1|TRBJ2-7
TGTGCCAGCAGTCGGGACAGGGAGAACGAGCAGTACTTC
CASSRDRENEQYF
>NA|TRBV5-1|TRBD1|TRBJ1-2
TGCGCCAGCCGTTTTTCCGGGACAGGGGGCTCTGACACCTTC
CASRFSGTGGSDTF
>NA|TRBV28|NA|TRBJ1-5
TGTGCCAGCACCCCTAGGGGAGGGCTGAGCAATCAGCCCCAGCATTTT
CASTPRGGLSNQPQHF
>NA|TRBV7-6|NA|TRBJ1-4
TGTGCCAGCAGCTTAGGTGGCAGTGAAAAACTGTTTTTT
CASSLGGSEKLFF
>NA|TRBV6-5|NA|TRBJ1-6
TGTGCCAGCAGTTCTCGGGATTTAAGCTCACCCCTCCACTTT
CASSSRDLSSPLHF
>NA|TRBV5-8|NA|TRBJ1-5
TGTGCCAGCAGCCCCCCGGCGGGGGCATATCAGCCCCAGCATTTT
CASSPPAGAYQPQHF
>NA|TRBV10-1|NA|TRBJ1-1
TGCGCCAGCAGTGAATCTGAGGGATCAAGGCAAGCTTTCTTT
CASSESEGSRQAFF
>NA|TRBV7-2|TRBD1|TRBJ2-5
TGTGCCAGCAGCTTAGGACCCGGGACAGTAAAAGAGACCCAGTACTTC
CASSLGPGTVKETQYF
>NA|TRBV6-5|NA|TRBJ1-1
TGTGCCAGCAGTGAACTCGGGGAGAACACTGAAGCTTTCTTT
CASSELGENTEAFF
>NA|TRBV9|NA|TRBJ2-7
TGTGCCAGCAGCGTAGGAGGGCCATTCGCCGAGCAGTACTTC
CASSVGGPFAEQYF
>NA|TRBV7-2|TRBD1|TRBJ2-7
TGTGCCAGCAGCGAACAGCGGACAGGGTGGGACGAGCAGTACTTC
CASSEQRTGWDEQYF
>once|TRBV7-2|TRBD2|TRBJ2-1
TGTGCCAGCAGCTCACCGGGACTAGCGGGAGGGAGCTCCTACAATGAGCAGTTCTTC
CASSSPGLAGGSSYNEQFF
>NA|TRBV29-1|TRBD1|TRBJ1-2
TGCAGCGTTCCAGGACAGGGGGCTGATGGCTACACCTTC
CSVPGQGADGYTF
>NA|TRBV5-1|NA|TRBJ2-5
TGCGCCAGCAGCTTGTCACAAGAGACCCAGTACTTC
CASSLSQETQYF
>NA|TRBV7-3|TRBD2|TRBJ2-2
TGTGCCAGCAGCTCGGGACTAGCGGGAGGGAAGGAGGAGCTGTTTTTT
CASSSGLAGGKEELFF
>NA|TRBV29-1|NA|TRBJ2-7
TGCAGCGTTGAAGCTGGTTACGAGCAGTACTTC
CSVEAGYEQYF
>NA|TRBV4-1|NA|TRBJ1-4
TGCGCCAGCAGCCTCTCTGGCGGGGTTTTAGAAAAACTGTTTTTT
CASSLSGGVLEKLFF
>NA|TRBV19|NA|TRBJ1-1
TGTGCCAGTACCCCCCGGCGCGGGCCTGGCCCTGAAGCTTTCTTT
CASTPRRGPGPEAFF
>once|TRBV5-6|NA|TRBJ2-1
TGTGCCAGCAGCGGAGGATCCAATGAGCAGTTCTTC
CASSGGSNEQFF
>NA|TRBV1|NA|TRBJ2-5
TGCACCAGCAGCCGAGCGGACAGGGGCGAGACCCAGTACTTC
CTSSRADRGETQYF
>NA|TRBV7-2|NA|TRBJ1-4
TGTGCCAGCAGCTCAGAATACAGGGTGGGAAAACTGTTTTTT
CASSSEYRVGKLFF
>NA|TRBV4-2|NA|TRBJ1-2
TGTGCCAGCAGCCAAGATATGTACCGGGGAGGCTATGGCTACACCTTC
CASSQDMYRGGYGYTF
>medium-sized|TRBV4-1|NA|TRBJ1-6
TGCGCCAGCAGCCCATCTATCCGGCAGGCCCATTCACCCCTCCACTTT
CASSPSIRQAHSPLHF
>NA|TRBV7-9|NA|TRBJ2-7
TGTGCCAGCAGCCCCAAGGGGCCCGAGCAGTACTTC
CASSPKGPEQYF
>NA|TRBV5-4|TRBD2|TRBJ2-7
TGTGCCAGCAGCGGGGGACTAGCAGGCCCTCGGTACTTC
CASSGGLAGPRYF
>NA|TRBV2|TRBD2|TRBJ2-1
TGTGCCAGCAGCTGGACTAGCGGGGGGGAGAATGAGCAGTTCTTC
CASSWTSGGENEQFF
>NA|TRBV5-4|NA|TRBJ1-2
TGTGCCAGCAGCTCACAGGGAGCGGGGCCTTATGGCTACACCTTC
CASSSQGAGPYGYTF
>NA|TRBV4-1|TRBD1|TRBJ2-2
TGCGCCAGCAGCCGTACCGGGACAGGGAACACCGGGGAGCTGTTTTTT
CASSRTGTGNTGELFF
>NA|TRBV7-2|NA|TRBJ2-6
TGTGCCAGCAGCAGACTAACTGGGGCCAACGTCCTGACTTTC
CASSRLTGANVLTF